This passage covers 24 T cell receptor beta chains from one sample sequenced in a study of blood T cell repertoires in COVID-19 (dated by TCRdb to 2019 to 2021). Preparation of the library involved the immunoSEQ multiplex PCR assay. This immuneACCESS table, as held by TCRdb, lists in-frame sequences with V and J called but not all clones. Of the missing ones, under half trace to an unresolved V gene in checked studies; the others have no known cause. Here the sample has 120,000 or so clones; around 80% occur a single time. The ten top clones hold more than 3.5% of the sample. Sequenced input: peripheral blood. These receptors were collected from a woman over 75 with acute or convalescent COVID-19.

The rearrangement joins TRBV9 to TRBJ1-2; 9 nucleotides align to TRBD1. The CDR3 is made up of 14 amino acids. Germline V lookup: CDR1 SGDLS, CDR2 YYNGEE. J gave up 8 bases and V 0 bases, and 5 bases lay outside the gene matches. CDR3 sequence: CASSVDTGGRGYTF. In DNA form, the CDR3 reads TGTGCCAGCAGCGTAGATACAGGGGGCCGGGGCTACACCTTC. Complete variable domain (other parts from reference TRBV9 and TRBJ1-2): DSGVTQTPKHLITATGQRVTLRCSPRSGDLSVYWYQQSLDQGLQFLIQYYNGEERAKGNILERFSAQQFPDLHSELNLSSLELGDSALYFCASSVDTGGRGYTFGSGTRLTVV.

Only a few counts were recorded for this clone. Other DNA variants within this sample encode the same CDR3. The rearrangement uses TRBV5-1 and TRBJ2-2, with TRBD1 as a possible D gene (5 bases). Germline lookup yields CDR1 SGHRS and CDR2 YFSETQ. This CDR3 comprises 15 residues. The germline V and J ends were trimmed by 0 bases and 4 bases, with 10 bases remaining between them. Here the CDR3 DNA reads TGCGCCAGCAGCTTGGCTGGGCAGGGCACCGGGGAGCTGTTTTTT. This translates into CASSLAGQGTGELFF.

The chain is built from TRBV7-7 and TRBJ2-5; 7 nucleotides agree with TRBD1. Germline CDR1 reads SSHAT; CDR2 reads FNYEAQ (reference sequence). J gave up 1 base and V 5 bases, and 10 bases lay outside the gene matches. The CDR3 consists of 16 residues. Written as DNA, the CDR3 is TGTGCCAGCAGCCCCGGGACAGCCACGGGCCAAGAGACCCAGTACTTC. This encodes CASSPGTATGQETQYF.

This clone was counted only a few times. The rearrangement joins TRBV11-3 to TRBJ2-2; D gene uncertain. The CDR3 sequence is 13 residues long. The germline V gene encodes CDR1 SGHNT and CDR2 YENEEA. V lost 5 bases to trimming and J lost 5 bases, with 9 bases between them. The CDR3 reads CASSPLSTGELFF. CDR3 nucleotide sequence: TGTGCCAGCAGCCCCTTATCGACCGGGGAGCTGTTTTTT.

The J gene is TRBJ1-5, the V gene TRBV7-2; D is perhaps TRBD1 (5 bases). This CDR3 comprises 14 residues. From germline, CDR1 is SGHTA and CDR2 FQGNSA. V lost 8 bases to trimming and J lost 1 base, with 12 bases between them. This CDR3 is CASSPGGSNQPQHF. The DNA of the CDR3 is TGTGCCAGCTCTCCCGGGGGGAGCAATCAGCCCCAGCATTTT.

The CDR3 sequence is CASSSGQVSYEQYF. CDR3 nucleotides: TGCGCCAGCAGCTCAGGACAGGTCTCCTACGAGCAGTACTTC. The genes are TRBV5-1 and TRBJ2-7, with 7 positions matching TRBD1. Unmatched junction bases numbered 3, after V lost 3 bases and J lost 0 bases. The CDR3 loop spans 14 amino acids. In germline, CDR1 is SGHRS, CDR2 YFSETQ.

The chain links TRBV5-1 to TRBJ2-3; 13 bases agree with TRBD2. CDR3 size: 17 residues. Germline V gene lookup returns CDR1 SGHRS and CDR2 YFSETQ. Germline trimming cut 2 bases from V and 2 bases from J; bases unmatched to any gene: 5. The CDR3 sequence: CASSLGGTSGTTDTQYF. The CDR3 DNA sequence: TGCGCCAGCAGCTTAGGTGGGACTAGCGGGACCACAGATACGCAGTATTTT.

This chain connects TRBV2 to TRBJ2-4; 7 bases are a match to TRBD2. Germline CDR1 is SNHLY and CDR2 is FYNNEI. Trimming removed 3 bases from V and 15 bases from J; junction bases left unmatched: 5. The CDR3 loop spans 11 amino acids. CDR3 loop: CASSEGGVGYF. The CDR3 coding sequence is TGTGCCAGCAGTGAGGGGGGGGTAGGGTACTTC.

The genes are TRBV3-1 (or the pseudogene TRBV3-2) and TRBJ2-1, with 11 bases aligning to TRBD2. Trimming at V came to 0 bases and at J to 5 bases, leaving 6 bases not matched to a gene. From germline, CDR1 is LGHDT and CDR2 YNNKEL (reference sequence). The CDR3 consists of 17 residues. CDR3 loop: CASSQEVLAGGHNEQFF. The CDR3 DNA follows: TGTGCCAGCAGCCAAGAAGTCCTAGCGGGAGGACACAATGAGCAGTTCTTC.

The rearrangement joins TRBV16 to TRBJ1-1; D is possibly TRBD1 (5 bases). The V gene lost 0 bases and the J gene lost 4 bases, with 9 bases spanning the gap. Germline assignment: CDR1 KGHSY and CDR2 FQNENV. The CDR3 covers 14 residues. CDR3 nucleotide sequence: TGTGCCAGCAGCCAATCGGCCGACAGCACTGAAGCTTTCTTT. Amino acid sequence: CASSQSADSTEAFF.

The chain couples TRBV19 to TRBJ1-2; tentative D call: TRBD1 (5 bases). This CDR3 has 16 amino acids. CDR1 LNHDA and CDR2 SQIVND come from the germline V gene (reference sequence). V shed 6 bases and J shed 6 bases, with 23 bases lying between them. This chain's CDR3 is CASRPEAGRFNDGYTF. CDR3 coding DNA: TGTGCCAGTAGACCTGAGGCGGGGCGATTCAATGATGGCTACACCTTC. The variable domain in full, with the rest retrieved from reference TRBV19 and TRBJ1-2, is DGGITQSPKYLFRKEGQNVTLSCEQNLNHDAMYWYRQDPGQGLRLIYYSQIVNDFQKGDIAEGYSVSREKKESFPLTVTSAQKNPTAFYLCASRPEAGRFNDGYTFGSGTRLTVV.

CDR3 sequence reads: CASSSGLAGGADTQYF. The CDR3 DNA reads as TGCGCCAGCAGCTCCGGACTAGCGGGGGGAGCAGATACGCAGTATTTT. V and J are TRBV5-1 and TRBJ2-3, with 14 bases matching TRBD2. Germline-derived CDR1 and CDR2 are SGHRS and YFSETQ. The CDR3 loop spans 16 amino acids. V lost 3 bases and J lost 4; bases outside the gene matches: 4.

This clone was picked up a small number of times. The V gene is TRBV21-1, the J gene TRBJ1-4; TRBD1, as called in the table, went unchecked against the DNA. TRBV21-1 is shown as a pseudogene. The CDR3 is made up of 14 amino acids. CDR3 sequence reads: CASSKGQGTEKLFF. The CDR3 DNA is TGTGCCAGCAGCAAAGGCCAGGGGACTGAAAAACTGTTTTTT.

The V and J genes are TRBV19 and TRBJ2-2, with 8 bases identical to TRBD1. J was trimmed by 6 bases and V by 6 bases; bases with no gene match: 9. Per the germline V gene, CDR1 is LNHDA and CDR2 is SQIVND (reference sequence). The CDR3 consists of 15 residues. CDR3 amino acids: CASRKDRVVSGELFF. In DNA, the CDR3 is TGTGCCAGTAGGAAGGACAGGGTAGTCTCCGGGGAGCTGTTTTTT.

This clone came up a few times. The chain carries TRBV19 and TRBJ2-1, with 13 bases fitting TRBD2. Germline V gene sequence: CDR1 LNHDA, CDR2 SQIVND (reference sequence). This CDR3 has 12 residues. Unmatched junction bases numbered 3, after V lost 4 bases and J lost 15 bases. CDR3 protein: CASSTLAGGVFF. CDR3 sequence (DNA): TGTGCCAGTAGTACACTAGCGGGAGGGGTGTTCTTC.

This chain links TRBV4-3 with TRBJ2-1, with a possible D match to TRBD1 (5 bases). This CDR3 is 19 amino acids long. Germline V gives CDR1 LGHNA, CDR2 YSLEER. Trimming left V 2 bases short and J 0 bases short, with 20 bases between. Here the CDR3 reads CASSQNWVGAASSYNEQFF. The CDR3 nucleotides are TGCGCCAGCAGCCAAAATTGGGTTGGGGCAGCGTCCTCCTACAATGAGCAGTTCTTC.

This clone was found a few times. The genes are TRBV7-2 and TRBJ1-5; maybe TRBD1 (5 bases). The CDR3 is 15 amino acids. The germline gives CDR1 SGHTA, CDR2 FQGNSA. Trimming took 2 bases from V and 0 from J, leaving 8 bases between them. The CDR3 is CASSLQTDSNQPQHF. In nucleotides, the CDR3 is TGTGCCAGCAGCTTACAGACAGATAGCAATCAGCCCCAGCATTTT.

The J gene is TRBJ2-1, the V gene TRBV7-9; no firm D call. V was clipped by 1 base and J by 4 bases, with 14 bases between them. The CDR3 is made up of 16 amino acids. Germline values: CDR1 SEHNR, CDR2 FQNEAQ (reference sequence). In DNA form, the CDR3 reads TGTGCCAGCAGCTTAGTGGTAGGTACAGATTACAATGAGCAGTTCTTC. Protein product: CASSLVVGTDYNEQFF.

J is TRBJ2-2 and V is TRBV19; 7 nucleotides match TRBD1. The CDR3 covers 16 residues. V was pared by 4 bases and J by 2 bases, with 7 bases of the junction left unmatched. In germline, CDR1 is LNHDA, CDR2 SQIVND (reference sequence). The CDR3 DNA follows: TGTGCCAGTAGTAGGACCGGGACAGCCAACACCGGGGAGCTGTTTTTT. Its translation is CASSRTGTANTGELFF.

The chain recombines TRBV24-1 with TRBJ1-1, with D tentatively TRBD1 (5 bases). V lost 2 bases and J 4 bases, leaving 16 bases between the germline ends. Germline values: CDR1 KGHDR, CDR2 SFDVKD. The CDR3 has 16 amino acids. CDR3 sequence reads: CATSDSRGGDRTEAFF. The CDR3 region has the DNA TGTGCCACCAGTGATTCGCGGGGGGGGGACCGCACTGAAGCTTTCTTT.

CDR3 residues: CASSGGRLTEAFF. The CDR3, as DNA: TGTGCCAGCAGTGGAGGGCGATTGACTGAAGCTTTCTTT. The chain employs TRBV2 and TRBJ1-1; D unresolved. The CDR3 is made up of 13 amino acids. V lost 4 bases and J 5 bases, leaving 11 bases between the germline ends. Germline CDR1 reads SNHLY; CDR2 reads FYNNEI.

The J gene is TRBJ2-7, the V gene TRBV28; 8 bases are a match to TRBD1. The CDR3 runs to 15 residues. The V gene's germline CDR1 is MDHEN and CDR2 SYDVKM. Trimming cost V 5 bases and J 2 bases; bases outside gene matches: 8. The CDR3 spells CASSGTGFRTYEQYF. The CDR3 DNA reads as TGTGCCAGCAGTGGGACAGGATTTAGAACCTACGAGCAGTACTTC.

The V call is TRBV4-3, the J call TRBJ2-1, with 12 bases aligning to TRBD2. Germline V lookup: CDR1 LGHNA, CDR2 YSLEER. There are 18 residues in the CDR3. The J segment lost 5 bases and the V segment lost 0 bases, leaving 8 bases of the junction unmatched. CDR3 protein: CASSQETSGSPRNNEQFF. The CDR3 region has the DNA TGCGCCAGCAGCCAAGAGACTAGCGGGAGCCCCAGGAACAATGAGCAGTTCTTC.

V usage is TRBV7-9 and J usage is TRBJ2-6; no clear D. The germline V and J ends were trimmed by 2 bases and 2 bases, with 4 bases remaining between them. Germline CDR1 SEHNR, CDR2 FQNEAQ (reference sequence). This CDR3 spans 14 amino acids. CDR3: CASSLRAGANVLTF. The CDR3 DNA is TGTGCCAGCAGCTTACGGGCTGGGGCCAACGTCCTGACTTTC.